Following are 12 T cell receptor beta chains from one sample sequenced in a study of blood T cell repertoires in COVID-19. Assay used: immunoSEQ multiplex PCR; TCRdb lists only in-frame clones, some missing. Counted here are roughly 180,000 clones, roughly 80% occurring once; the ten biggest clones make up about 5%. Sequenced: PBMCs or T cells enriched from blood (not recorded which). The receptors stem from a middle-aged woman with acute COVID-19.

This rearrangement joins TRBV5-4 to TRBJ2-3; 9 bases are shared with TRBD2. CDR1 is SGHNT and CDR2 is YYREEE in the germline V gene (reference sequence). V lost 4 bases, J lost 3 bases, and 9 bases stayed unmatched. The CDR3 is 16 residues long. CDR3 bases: TGTGCCAGCAGCCCGGGGACTAGCCCCCATACAGATACGCAGTATTTT. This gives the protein CASSPGTSPHTDTQYF.

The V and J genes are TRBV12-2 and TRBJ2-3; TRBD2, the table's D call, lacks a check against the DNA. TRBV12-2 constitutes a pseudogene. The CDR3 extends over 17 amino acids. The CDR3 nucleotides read TGTGCAAGTCGCTTAGCCAGACTAGCGGATACTGTAGATACGCAGTATTTT. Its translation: CASRLARLADTVDTQYF.

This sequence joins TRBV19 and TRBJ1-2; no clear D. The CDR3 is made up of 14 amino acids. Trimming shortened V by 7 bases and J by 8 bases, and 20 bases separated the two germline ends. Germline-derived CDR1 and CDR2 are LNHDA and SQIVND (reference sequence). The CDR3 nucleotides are TGTGCCAGTAATTTGGTCGGAAACTACGCCGGCTACACCTTC. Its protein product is CASNLVGNYAGYTF.

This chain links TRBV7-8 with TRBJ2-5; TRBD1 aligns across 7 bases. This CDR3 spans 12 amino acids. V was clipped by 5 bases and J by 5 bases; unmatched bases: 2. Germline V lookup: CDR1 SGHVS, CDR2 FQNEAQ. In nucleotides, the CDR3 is TGTGCCAGCAGCCCACAGGGGGAGACCCAGTACTTC. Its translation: CASSPQGETQYF.

The CDR3 reads CASSNGQVAGNTIYF. In DNA form, the CDR3 reads TGTGCCAGTAGTAACGGACAGGTGGCTGGAAACACCATATATTTT. The genes are TRBV19 and TRBJ1-3; 7 bases are a match to TRBD1. The CDR3 covers 15 residues. Germline V gives CDR1 LNHDA, CDR2 SQIVND (reference sequence). The V segment lost 4 bases and the J segment 2 bases; nucleotides outside the gene matches: 5.

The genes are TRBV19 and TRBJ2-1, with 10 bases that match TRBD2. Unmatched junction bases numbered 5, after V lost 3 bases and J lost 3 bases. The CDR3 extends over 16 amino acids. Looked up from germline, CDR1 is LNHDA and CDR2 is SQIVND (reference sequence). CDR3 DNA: TGTGCCAGTAGTATTTCGAGGACTAGCGGCTACAATGAGCAGTTCTTC. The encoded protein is CASSISRTSGYNEQFF.

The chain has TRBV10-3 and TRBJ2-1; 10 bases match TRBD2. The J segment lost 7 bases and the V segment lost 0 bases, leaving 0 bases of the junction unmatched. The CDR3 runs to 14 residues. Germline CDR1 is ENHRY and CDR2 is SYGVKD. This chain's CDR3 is CAISESSGRNEQFF. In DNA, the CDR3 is TGTGCCATCAGTGAGTCTAGCGGGAGGAATGAGCAGTTCTTC.

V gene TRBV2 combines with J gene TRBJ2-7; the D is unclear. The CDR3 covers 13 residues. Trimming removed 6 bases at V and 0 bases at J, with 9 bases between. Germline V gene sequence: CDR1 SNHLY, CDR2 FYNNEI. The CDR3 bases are TGTGCCAGCAGGCTACAGAGCTCCTACGAGCAGTACTTC. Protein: CASRLQSSYEQYF. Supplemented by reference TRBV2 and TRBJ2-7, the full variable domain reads EPEVTQTPSHQVTQMGQEVILRCVPISNHLYFYWYRQILGQKVEFLVSFYNNEISEKSEIFDDQFSVERPDGSNFTLKIRSTKLEDSAMYFCASRLQSSYEQYFGPGTRLTVT.

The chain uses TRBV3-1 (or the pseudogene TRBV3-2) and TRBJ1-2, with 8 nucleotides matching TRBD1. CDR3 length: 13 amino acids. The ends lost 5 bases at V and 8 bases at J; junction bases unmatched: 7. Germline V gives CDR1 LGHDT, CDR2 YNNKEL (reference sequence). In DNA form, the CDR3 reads TGTGCCAGCAGCGACCGGGACAGGTACGGCTACACCTTC. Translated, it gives CASSDRDRYGYTF.

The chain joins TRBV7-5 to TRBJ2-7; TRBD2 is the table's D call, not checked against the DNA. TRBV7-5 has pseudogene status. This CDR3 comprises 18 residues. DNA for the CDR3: TGTGCCAGAAGCTTATGCTGGCTAGCGGGAGGCAGGTCCTACGAGCAGTACTTC. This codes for CARSLCWLAGGRSYEQYF.

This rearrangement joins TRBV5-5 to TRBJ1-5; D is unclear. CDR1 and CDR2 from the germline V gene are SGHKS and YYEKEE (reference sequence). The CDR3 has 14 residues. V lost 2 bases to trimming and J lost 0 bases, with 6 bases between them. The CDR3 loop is CASSFASSNQPQHF. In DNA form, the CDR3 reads TGTGCCAGCAGCTTTGCGAGTAGCAATCAGCCCCAGCATTTT. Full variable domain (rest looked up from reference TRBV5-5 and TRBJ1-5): DAGVTQSPTHLIKTRGQQVTLRCSPISGHKSVSWYQQVLGQGPQFIFQYYEKEERGRGNFPDRFSARQFPNYSSELNVNALLLGDSALYLCASSFASSNQPQHFGDGTRLSIL.

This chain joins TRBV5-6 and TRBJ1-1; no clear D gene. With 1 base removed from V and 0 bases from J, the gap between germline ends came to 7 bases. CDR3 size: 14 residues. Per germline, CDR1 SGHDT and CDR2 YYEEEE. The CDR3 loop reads CASSLPGMNTEAFF. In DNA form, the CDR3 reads TGTGCCAGCAGCTTGCCGGGTATGAACACTGAAGCTTTCTTT.